Listed here are 10 T cell receptor beta chains from one sample, sequenced in a study of T cells in Graves' hyperthyroidism and ophthalmopathy. Authors of the study amplified TCR beta CDR3 regions from RNA transcripts. With the HTBI primer set, the TCR CDR3 went through a first round of RT-PCR. TCRdb re-called the multiplex PCR reads through MiXCR, storing one row per CDR3 protein. The data show 350,000 or so distinct CDR3 sequences, with 15% to 20% seen just once and less than 20% held by the top ten. The sequenced material came from blood. Receptors were obtained from a woman aged 40 to 50 with Graves' ophthalmopathy.

Remarks on this clonotype: At one end the junction does not follow the germline gene, possibly because of a read error. V usage is TRBV9 and J usage is TRBJ2-7; D possibly uses TRBD1 or TRBD2 (6 bases each). This CDR3 spans 15 amino acids. Germline CDR1 reads SGDLS; CDR2 reads YYNGEE. The CDR3 reads CVSSPQSGDTYEQYF. CDR3 in DNA: TGTGTCAGCAGCCCTCAGTCGGGGGACACTTACGAGCAGTACTTC.

This chain connects TRBV2 to TRBJ2-7, with no clear D. The CDR3 has 13 amino acids. V was pared by 2 bases and J by 3 bases, with 8 bases between. The germline V gene encodes CDR1 SNHLY and CDR2 FYNNEI. Here the CDR3 reads CASSELASYEQYF. The CDR3 nucleotides read TGTGCCAGCAGTGAACTGGCTAGCTACGAGCAGTACTTC.

This clonotype was counted at least ten times. The chain uses TRBV6-2 or TRBV6-3 and TRBJ2-7; TRBD1 agrees at 9 bases. The V and J ends lost 7 bases and 3 bases, in that order; junction bases with no gene match: 4. Germline CDR1 and CDR2: MNHEY and SVGEGT. CDR3 length: 13 residues. CDR3 sequence reads: CASTRDRDYEQYF. The DNA for the CDR3 is TGTGCCAGCACCCGGGACAGGGACTACGAGCAGTACTTC.

The table lists this clonotype with many counts. The J gene is TRBJ2-7, the V gene TRBV29-1; 7 bases are shared with TRBD1. The germline V gene encodes CDR1 SQVTM and CDR2 ANQGSEA. This CDR3 comprises 13 residues. With 4 bases clipped from V and 5 bases from J, the junction kept 8 bases outside the gene matches. CDR3 residues: CSVGRQGPDEQYF. The CDR3 nucleotides are TGCAGCGTTGGTCGACAGGGTCCCGACGAGCAGTACTTC.

This clonotype was picked up many times. V usage is TRBV7-8 and J usage is TRBJ2-7; the match to TRBD1 covers 9 bases. CDR3 length: 13 residues. V lost 1 base, J lost 6 bases, and 1 base stayed unmatched. Germline V gene lookup returns CDR1 SGHVS and CDR2 FQNEAQ. CDR3 coding DNA: TGTGCCAGCAGCTTAGGGGACAGGGCCGAGCAGTACTTC. Residues: CASSLGDRAEQYF.

This clonotype was picked up many times. Here the CDR3 DNA reads TGTGCCAGCAGCCCACATTCACGAGACGGGAGCTCCTACGAGCAGTACTTC. This gives the protein CASSPHSRDGSSYEQYF. This chain uses TRBV11-2 with TRBJ2-7, with TRBD2 as a possible D gene (6 bases). This CDR3 is 17 amino acids long. The germline V and J ends were trimmed by 5 bases and 0 bases, with 20 bases remaining between them. Germline V lookup: CDR1 SGHAT, CDR2 FQNNGV.

To note about this clonotype: The conserved final phenylalanine or tryptophan is absent from the CDR3, which likely points to a read error. For the CDR3, the DNA is TGTGCCAGCAGTTTCGGGGGTAAGGACAGCGAGCAGTACCTC. Translating it yields CASSFGGKDSEQYL. The chain has TRBV12-3 or TRBV12-4 and TRBJ2-7; either TRBD1 or TRBD2 may supply D (6 bases each). V lost 3 bases and J 6 bases, leaving 15 bases between the germline ends. The CDR3 runs to 14 residues.

V gene TRBV19 combines with J gene TRBJ2-7; D uncertain. The CDR3 is made up of 14 amino acids. Trimming took 11 bases from V and 4 from J, leaving 21 bases between them. Germline CDR1 reads LNHDA; CDR2 reads SQIVND (reference sequence). CDR3 sequence (DNA): TGTGCCTGGAGTTATGGTACCAGTTCTTACGAGCAGTACTTC. It translates to CAWSYGTSSYEQYF.

Ten or more counts support this clonotype. The V gene is TRBV7-9, the J gene TRBJ2-7; D ambiguous. There are 13 residues in the CDR3. CDR1 SEHNR and CDR2 FQNEAQ come from the germline V gene (reference sequence). Trimming cost V 5 bases and J 3 bases, with 11 bases left between them. The CDR3 region is CASSTLPFYEQYF. As DNA, the CDR3 is TGTGCCAGCAGCACCCTCCCGTTCTACGAGCAGTACTTC.

This clonotype showed up many times. One junction end disagrees with the germline gene, perhaps due to a read error. The rearrangement links TRBV7-6 to TRBJ2-1; 9 bases line up with TRBD2. This CDR3 spans 15 amino acids. CDR1 is SGHVS, CDR2 FNYEAQ, per germline. CDR3 sequence: CASSLAGRSYNEQFF. CDR3 sequence (DNA): TGTGCCAGCAGCCTAGCGGGACGCTCCTACAATGAGCAGTTCTTC.